This paragraph reports one T cell receptor beta chain. This clonotype was picked up a small number of times. Its specific antigen is unknown. Per-base quality was not reported, and no clone a single base away is much larger than it. These data come from a study of T-cell memory formation after mild COVID-19 (dated by TCRdb to about 2021). About the full investigation: Most TCR sequence clusters were specific to one of the two donors. Longitudinal TCRalpha and TCRbeta repertoire sequencing tracked T-cell clones expanding and contracting after mild COVID-19 in a couple of donors. Two young, previously healthy adult volunteers, one female and one male, were included in the cohort.

PBMCs were isolated by Ficoll-Paque density gradient centrifugation. The sequencing machine was an Illumina NovaSeq 6000. TCRalpha and TCRbeta cDNA libraries were constructed by 5'RACE with constant-segment primers, with sample barcodes and unique molecular identifiers being introduced. RNA was extracted from every sample with Trizol reagent. Amplification of the libraries took two PCR steps, and the second step added a second sample barcode plus Illumina TruSeq adapters. The libraries were sequenced on an Illumina NovaSeq using 2 x 150 bp paired-end reads. As for the original processing: The reads were demultiplexed and collapsed into UMI-guided consensus sequences using migec v1.2.7. With mixcr v2.1.11, UMI consensuses were aligned to TRA and TRB V and J templates and assembled into clonotypes. Clonotypes were classified as expanded or contracted when called significant by both edgeR and NoisET, with noise models trained on biological replicates. edgeR calls used a false discovery rate-adjusted p below 0.01 and a log2 fold-change threshold of 1. PCA with hierarchical clustering of max-normalized trajectories of the 1000 most abundant clonotypes was used as exploratory dynamics analysis. Separately sequenced CD4+ and CD8+ repertoires were used to assign a CD4 or CD8 phenotype to each responding clone. The public reads were quality trimmed at Q25 with fastp and then assembled into clones with MiXCR by TCRdb, keeping productive beta chains. All rows with the same CDR3 protein become a single entry with the most common DNA and genes. TCRdb assigned the V and J calls; the authors' analysis was not used. The table for this sample lists 300,000 to 400,000 distinct CDR3 sequences; over 10% of them were counted only once. The ten largest make up 20% to 25% of the sample.

What the research found in general, with its limitations: The study included only two mild cases, and larger cohorts that include severe cases with pre-infection samples were judged to be necessary. Contracting CD4+ clones appeared mostly in the CM and EM memory subsets, whereas CD8+ clones were enriched in EMRA. From day 15 to 85, contracting clones showed balanced CD4/CD8 phenotypes, whereas a second wave of clones that expanded from day 15 to 37 leaned towards CD4+. Some responding clones were detected in pre-infection memory, suggesting pre-existing cross-reactive memory T cells joined the SARS-CoV-2 response. SARS-CoV-2 specificity of the second-wave clones peaking on day 37 was not confirmed.

V loses 4 bases, J loses 7 bases, and the germline ends lie 14 bases apart. From the cysteine through the phenylalanine, the CDR3 covers 15 amino acids. Here the CDR3 DNA is all that survives: 45 bases in frame from base 1. As encoded in the germline V gene, CDR1 is LGHNA while CDR2 is YSLEER. Source material: PBMCs or a T cell subset sorted from them (not recorded which). This receptor was identified in a young man who had mild COVID-19 (a few samples of this study predate the infection). The sample titles of this study are shuffled in the database, so cell type and time point are left out; the donor was told from shared clones. In this chain, TRBV4-3 is recombined with TRBJ1-6; confidence is insufficient to name the D gene. The DNA sequence is as follows: TGCGCCAGCAGCCGAGACTACCAGCCAAATTCACCCCTCCACTTT. Its product reads: CASSRDYQPNSPLHF.